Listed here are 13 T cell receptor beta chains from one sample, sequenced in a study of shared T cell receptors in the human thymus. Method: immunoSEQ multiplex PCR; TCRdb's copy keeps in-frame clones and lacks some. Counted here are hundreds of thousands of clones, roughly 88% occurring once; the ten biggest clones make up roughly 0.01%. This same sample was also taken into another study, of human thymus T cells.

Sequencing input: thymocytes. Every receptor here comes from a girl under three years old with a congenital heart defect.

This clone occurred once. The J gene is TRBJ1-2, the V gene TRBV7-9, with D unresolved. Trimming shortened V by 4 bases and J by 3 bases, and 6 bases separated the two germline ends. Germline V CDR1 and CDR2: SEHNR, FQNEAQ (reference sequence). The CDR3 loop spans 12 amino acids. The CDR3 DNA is TGTGCCAGCAGCTCCCGGGACTATGGCTACACCTTC. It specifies CASSSRDYGYTF.

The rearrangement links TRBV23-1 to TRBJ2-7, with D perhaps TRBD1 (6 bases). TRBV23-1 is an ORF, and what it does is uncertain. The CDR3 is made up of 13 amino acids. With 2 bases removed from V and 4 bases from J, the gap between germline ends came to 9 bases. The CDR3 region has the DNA TGCGCCAGCAGTCAAAGAGGGGGATACGAGCAGTACTTC. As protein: CASSQRGGYEQYF.

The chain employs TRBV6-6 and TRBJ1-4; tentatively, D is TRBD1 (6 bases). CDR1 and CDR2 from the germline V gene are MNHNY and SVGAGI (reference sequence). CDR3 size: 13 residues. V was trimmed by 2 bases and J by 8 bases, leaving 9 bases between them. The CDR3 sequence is CASSYRGWEKLFF. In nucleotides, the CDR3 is TGTGCCAGCAGTTACAGGGGGTGGGAAAAACTGTTTTTT.

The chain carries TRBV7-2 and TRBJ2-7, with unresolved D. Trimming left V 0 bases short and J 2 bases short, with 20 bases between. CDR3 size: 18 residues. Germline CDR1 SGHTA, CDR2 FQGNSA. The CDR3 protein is CASSLAAGRPDNAYEQYF. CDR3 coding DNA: TGTGCCAGCAGCTTAGCCGCAGGCAGGCCAGACAACGCCTACGAGCAGTACTTC.

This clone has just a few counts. CDR3 nucleotide sequence: TGTGCCAGCAATGTAGAGACAGGGCGTGGTAATGAGCAGTTCTTC. Protein: CASNVETGRGNEQFF. This sequence joins TRBV6-1 and TRBJ2-1, with 7 bases that match TRBD1. Germline CDR1 and CDR2: MNHNS and SASEGT. The ends lost 7 bases at V and 7 bases at J; junction bases unmatched: 13. The CDR3 sequence is 15 residues long.

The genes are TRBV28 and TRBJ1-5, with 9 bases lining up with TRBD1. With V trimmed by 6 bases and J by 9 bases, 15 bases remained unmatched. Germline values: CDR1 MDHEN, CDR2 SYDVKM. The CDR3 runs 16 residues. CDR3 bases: TGTGCCAGCAGCCAGAAGCAGGGGACAGGGAACTGGCCCCAGCATTTT. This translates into CASSQKQGTGNWPQHF.

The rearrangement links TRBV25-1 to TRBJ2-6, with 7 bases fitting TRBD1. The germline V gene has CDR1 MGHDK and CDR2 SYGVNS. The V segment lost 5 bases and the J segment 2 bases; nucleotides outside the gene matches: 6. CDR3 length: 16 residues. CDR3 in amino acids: CASSPKQGTGANVLTF. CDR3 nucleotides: TGTGCCAGCAGTCCTAAACAGGGGACTGGGGCCAACGTCCTGACTTTC.

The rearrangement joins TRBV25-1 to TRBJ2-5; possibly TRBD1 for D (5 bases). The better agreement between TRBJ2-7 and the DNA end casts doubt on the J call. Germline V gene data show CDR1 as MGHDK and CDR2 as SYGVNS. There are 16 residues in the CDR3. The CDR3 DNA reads TGTGCCAGCAGTGACAACACAGGCACGAAGATATACGAGCAGTACTTC. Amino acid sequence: CASSDNTGTKIYEQYF.

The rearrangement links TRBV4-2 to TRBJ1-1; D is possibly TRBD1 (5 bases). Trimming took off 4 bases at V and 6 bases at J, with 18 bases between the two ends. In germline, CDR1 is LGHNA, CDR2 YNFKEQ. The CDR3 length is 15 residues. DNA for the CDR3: TGTGCCAGCAGCCGGACCCGGGGGTTAAACGCTGAAGCTTTCTTT. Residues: CASSRTRGLNAEAFF.

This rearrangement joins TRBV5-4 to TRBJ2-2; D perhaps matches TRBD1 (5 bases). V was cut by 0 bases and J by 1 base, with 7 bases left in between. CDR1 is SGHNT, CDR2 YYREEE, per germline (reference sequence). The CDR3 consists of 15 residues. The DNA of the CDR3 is TGTGCCAGCAGCTTGGCCGGACAGAACACCGGGGAGCTGTTTTTT. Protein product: CASSLAGQNTGELFF. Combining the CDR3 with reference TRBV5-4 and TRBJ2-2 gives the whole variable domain ETGVTQSPTHLIKTRGQQVTLRCSSQSGHNTVSWYQQALGQGPQFIFQYYREEENGRGNFPPRFSGLQFPNYSSELNVNALELDDSALYLCASSLAGQNTGELFFGEGSRLTVL.

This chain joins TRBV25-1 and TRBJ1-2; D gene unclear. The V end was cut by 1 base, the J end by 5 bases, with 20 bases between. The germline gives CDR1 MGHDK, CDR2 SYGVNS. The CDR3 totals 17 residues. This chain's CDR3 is CASSEFAVNPFLYGYTF. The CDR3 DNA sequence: TGTGCCAGCAGTGAATTTGCGGTAAACCCCTTTCTATATGGCTACACCTTC.

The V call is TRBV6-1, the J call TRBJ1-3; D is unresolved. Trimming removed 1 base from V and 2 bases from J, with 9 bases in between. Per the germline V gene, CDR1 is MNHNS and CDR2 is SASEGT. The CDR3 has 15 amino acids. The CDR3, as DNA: TGTGCCAGCAGTGAAGTCCGCAGGCCTGGAAACACCATATATTTT. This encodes CASSEVRRPGNTIYF.

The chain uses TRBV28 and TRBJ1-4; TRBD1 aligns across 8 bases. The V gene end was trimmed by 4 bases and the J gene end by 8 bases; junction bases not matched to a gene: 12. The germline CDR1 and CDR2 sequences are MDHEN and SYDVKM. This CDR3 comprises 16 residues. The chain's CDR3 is CASSSLDRAVGEKLFF. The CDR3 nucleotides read TGTGCCAGCAGTTCCCTGGACAGGGCAGTAGGAGAAAAACTGTTTTTT.